This note documents a single TCR beta chain sequence. This sample was included in a study of neurological immune-mediated disorders. TCRdb re-called the 5' RACE reads with MiXCR, one entry per CDR3 protein. The data show tens of thousands of distinct CDR3 sequences, with 3% to 4% seen just once and 2.2% held by the top ten. Input material: PBMCs. This clonotype was sampled from a man younger than 45 with multiple sclerosis.

The CDR3 DNA is TGCGCCAGCAGACAGGGCTCCTATAATTCACCCCTCCACTTT. Encoded protein: CASRQGSYNSPLHF. This chain links TRBV10-1 with TRBJ1-6; maybe TRBD1 (6 bases). Germline CDR1 and CDR2: WNHNN and SYGVQD (reference sequence). CDR3 length: 14 amino acids. Trimming pared 6 bases from V and 0 bases from J, leaving 6 bases between.